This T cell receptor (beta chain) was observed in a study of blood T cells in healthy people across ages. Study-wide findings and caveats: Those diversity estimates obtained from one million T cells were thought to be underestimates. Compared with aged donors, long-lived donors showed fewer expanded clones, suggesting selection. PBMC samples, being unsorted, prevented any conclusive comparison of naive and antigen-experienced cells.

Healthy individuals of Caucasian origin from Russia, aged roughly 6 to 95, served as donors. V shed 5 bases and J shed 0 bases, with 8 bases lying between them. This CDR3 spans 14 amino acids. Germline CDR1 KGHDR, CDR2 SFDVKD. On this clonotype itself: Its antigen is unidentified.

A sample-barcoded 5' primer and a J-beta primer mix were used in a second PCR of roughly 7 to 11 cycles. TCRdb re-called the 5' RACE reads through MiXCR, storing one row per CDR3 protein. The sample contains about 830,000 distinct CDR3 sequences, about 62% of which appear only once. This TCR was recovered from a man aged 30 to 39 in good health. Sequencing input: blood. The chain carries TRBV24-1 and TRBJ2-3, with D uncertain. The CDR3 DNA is TGTGCCACCAGTGTAGGGATAAGCACAGATACGCAGTATTTT. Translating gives CATSVGISTDTQYF.